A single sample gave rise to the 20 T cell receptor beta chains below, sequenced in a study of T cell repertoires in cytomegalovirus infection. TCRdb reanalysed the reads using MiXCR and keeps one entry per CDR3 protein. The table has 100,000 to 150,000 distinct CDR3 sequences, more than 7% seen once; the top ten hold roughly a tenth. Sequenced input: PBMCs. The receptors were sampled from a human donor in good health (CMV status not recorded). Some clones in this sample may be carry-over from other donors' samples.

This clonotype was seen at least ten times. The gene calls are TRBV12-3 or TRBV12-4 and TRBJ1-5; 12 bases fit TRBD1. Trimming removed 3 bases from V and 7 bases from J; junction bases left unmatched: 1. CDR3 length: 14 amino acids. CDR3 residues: CASSFGTGGQPQHF. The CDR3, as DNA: TGTGCCAGCAGTTTTGGGACAGGGGGCCAGCCCCAGCATTTT.

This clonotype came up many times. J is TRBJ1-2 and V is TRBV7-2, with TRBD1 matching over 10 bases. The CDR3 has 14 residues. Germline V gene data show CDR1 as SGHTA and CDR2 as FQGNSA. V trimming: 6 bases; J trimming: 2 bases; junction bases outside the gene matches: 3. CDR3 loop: CASRDRGRNYGYTF. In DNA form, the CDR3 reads TGTGCCAGCAGAGACAGGGGGCGCAACTATGGCTACACCTTC.

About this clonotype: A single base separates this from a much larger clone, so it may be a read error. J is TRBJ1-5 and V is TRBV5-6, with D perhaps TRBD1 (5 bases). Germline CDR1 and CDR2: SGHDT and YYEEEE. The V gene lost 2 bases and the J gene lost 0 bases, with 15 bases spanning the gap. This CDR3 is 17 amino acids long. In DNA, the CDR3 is TGTGCCAGCAGCTTATTCAAAGGCGGGACTAGCAATCAGCCCCAGCATTTT. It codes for CASSLFKGGTSNQPQHF.

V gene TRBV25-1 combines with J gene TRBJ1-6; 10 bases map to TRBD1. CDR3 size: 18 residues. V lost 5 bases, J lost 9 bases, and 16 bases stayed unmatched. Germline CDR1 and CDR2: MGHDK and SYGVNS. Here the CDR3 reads CASSIYEGSGTGVSPLHF. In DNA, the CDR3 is TGTGCCAGCAGTATTTATGAGGGATCCGGGACAGGGGTTTCACCCCTCCACTTT. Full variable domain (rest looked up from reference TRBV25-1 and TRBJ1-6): EADIYQTPRYLVIGTGKKITLECSQTMGHDKMYWYQQDPGMELHLIHYSYGVNSTEKGDLSSESTVSRIRTEHFPLTLESARPSHTSQYLCASSIYEGSGTGVSPLHFGNGTRLTVT.

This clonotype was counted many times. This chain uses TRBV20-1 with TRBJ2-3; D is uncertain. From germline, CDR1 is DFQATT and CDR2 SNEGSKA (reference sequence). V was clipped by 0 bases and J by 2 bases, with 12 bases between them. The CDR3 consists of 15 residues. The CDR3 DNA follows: TGCAGTGCTAGAGATCCCAGGAGTTCCACAGATACGCAGTATTTT. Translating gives CSARDPRSSTDTQYF.

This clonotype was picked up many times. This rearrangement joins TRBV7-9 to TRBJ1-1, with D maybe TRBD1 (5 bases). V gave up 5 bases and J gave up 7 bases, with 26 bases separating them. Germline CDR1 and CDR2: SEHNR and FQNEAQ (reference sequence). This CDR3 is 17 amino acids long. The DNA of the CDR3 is TGTGCCAGCAGCGCGCGCCTGGGACGCGGGGTACTCAGTGAAGCTTTCTTT. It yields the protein CASSARLGRGVLSEAFF.

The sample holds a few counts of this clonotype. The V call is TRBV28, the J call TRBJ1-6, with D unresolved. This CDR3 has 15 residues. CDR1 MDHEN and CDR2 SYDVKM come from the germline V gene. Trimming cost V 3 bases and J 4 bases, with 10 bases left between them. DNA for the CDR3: TGTGCCAGCAGTTTGTCGGAGGTTTATAATTCACCCCTCCACTTT. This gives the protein CASSLSEVYNSPLHF.

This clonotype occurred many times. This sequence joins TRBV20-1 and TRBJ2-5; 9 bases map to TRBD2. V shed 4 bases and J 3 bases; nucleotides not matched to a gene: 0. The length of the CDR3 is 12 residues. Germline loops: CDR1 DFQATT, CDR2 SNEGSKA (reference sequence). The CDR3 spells CSATSGKETQYF. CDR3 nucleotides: TGCAGTGCTACTAGCGGGAAAGAGACCCAGTACTTC.

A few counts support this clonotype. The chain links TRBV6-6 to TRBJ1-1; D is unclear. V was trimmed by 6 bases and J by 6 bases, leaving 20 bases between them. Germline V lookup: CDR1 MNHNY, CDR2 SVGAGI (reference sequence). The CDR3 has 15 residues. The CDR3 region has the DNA TGTGCCAGCAGGGGCGAGTTAGGCGGGTACTCTGAAGCTTTCTTT. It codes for CASRGELGGYSEAFF.

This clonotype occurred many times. CDR3 sequence (DNA): TGTGCCAGCAGTTTACCCCTCCATAGGTGGGACGGCTATGGCTACACCTTC. Its translation: CASSLPLHRWDGYGYTF. This sequence joins TRBV28 and TRBJ1-2; D may be TRBD1 (5 bases). V was clipped by 2 bases and J by 4 bases, with 20 bases between them. The CDR3 covers 17 residues. Germline CDR1 MDHEN, CDR2 SYDVKM.

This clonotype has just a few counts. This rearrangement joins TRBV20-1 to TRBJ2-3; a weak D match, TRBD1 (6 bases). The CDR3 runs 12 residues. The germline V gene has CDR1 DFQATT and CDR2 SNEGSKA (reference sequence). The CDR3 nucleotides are TGCAGCAAGTTAGGGGGAACAGATACGCAGTATTTT. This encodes CSKLGGTDTQYF.

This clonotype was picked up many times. The CDR3 sequence is CASSPFQGSGELFF. The CDR3 region has the DNA TGTGCCAGCAGCCCCTTCCAGGGTAGCGGGGAGCTGTTTTTT. V usage is TRBV7-3 and J usage is TRBJ2-2; D might be TRBD1 (5 bases). The CDR3 loop spans 14 amino acids. The V end lost 5 bases, the J end lost 7 bases, and 14 bases lay between the germline ends. CDR1 is SGHTA and CDR2 is FQGTGA in the germline V gene.

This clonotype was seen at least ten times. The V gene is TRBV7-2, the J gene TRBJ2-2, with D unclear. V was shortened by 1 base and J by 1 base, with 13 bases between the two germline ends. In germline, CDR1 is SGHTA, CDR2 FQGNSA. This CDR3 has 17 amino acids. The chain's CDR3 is CASSLVGFPMNTGELFF. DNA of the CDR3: TGTGCCAGCAGCTTAGTTGGATTCCCTATGAACACCGGGGAGCTGTTTTTT.

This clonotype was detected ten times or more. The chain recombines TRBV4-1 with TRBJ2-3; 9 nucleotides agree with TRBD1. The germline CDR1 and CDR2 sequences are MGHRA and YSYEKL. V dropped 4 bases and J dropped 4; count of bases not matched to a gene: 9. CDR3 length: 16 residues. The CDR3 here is CASSPMGTGSADTQYF. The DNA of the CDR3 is TGCGCCAGCAGCCCTATGGGGACAGGGTCGGCAGATACGCAGTATTTT.

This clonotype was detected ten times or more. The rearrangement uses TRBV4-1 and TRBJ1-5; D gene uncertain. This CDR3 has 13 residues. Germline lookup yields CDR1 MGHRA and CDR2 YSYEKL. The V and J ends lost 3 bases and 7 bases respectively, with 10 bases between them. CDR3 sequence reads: CASSHDSGQPQHF. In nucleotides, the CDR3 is TGCGCCAGCAGCCACGATTCCGGACAGCCCCAGCATTTT.

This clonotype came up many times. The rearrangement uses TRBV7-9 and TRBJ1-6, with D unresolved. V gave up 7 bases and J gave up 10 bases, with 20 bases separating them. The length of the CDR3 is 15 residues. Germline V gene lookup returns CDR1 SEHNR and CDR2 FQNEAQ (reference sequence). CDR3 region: CASTFGLDRQSPLHF. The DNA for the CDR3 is TGTGCCAGCACCTTCGGCCTCGATCGGCAATCACCCCTCCACTTT.

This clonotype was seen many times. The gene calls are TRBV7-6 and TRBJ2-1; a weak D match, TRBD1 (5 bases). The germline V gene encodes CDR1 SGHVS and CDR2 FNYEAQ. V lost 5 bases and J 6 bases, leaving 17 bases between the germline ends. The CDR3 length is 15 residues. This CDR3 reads CASSLTGPHGNEQFF. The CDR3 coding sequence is TGTGCCAGCAGCCTAACAGGACCCCATGGCAATGAGCAGTTCTTC.

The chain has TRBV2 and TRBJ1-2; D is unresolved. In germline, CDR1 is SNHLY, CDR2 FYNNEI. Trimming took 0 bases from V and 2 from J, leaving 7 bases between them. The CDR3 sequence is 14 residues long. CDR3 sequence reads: CASSEARQNYGYTF. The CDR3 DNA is TGTGCCAGCAGTGAAGCGCGGCAGAACTATGGCTACACCTTC.

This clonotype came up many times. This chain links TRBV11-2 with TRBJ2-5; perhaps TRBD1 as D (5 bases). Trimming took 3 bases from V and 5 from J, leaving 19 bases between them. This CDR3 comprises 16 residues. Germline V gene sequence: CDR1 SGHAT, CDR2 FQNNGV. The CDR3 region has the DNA TGTGCCAGCAGCTTCGGAATCGGACAAATCGGGGAGACCCAGTACTTC. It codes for CASSFGIGQIGETQYF.

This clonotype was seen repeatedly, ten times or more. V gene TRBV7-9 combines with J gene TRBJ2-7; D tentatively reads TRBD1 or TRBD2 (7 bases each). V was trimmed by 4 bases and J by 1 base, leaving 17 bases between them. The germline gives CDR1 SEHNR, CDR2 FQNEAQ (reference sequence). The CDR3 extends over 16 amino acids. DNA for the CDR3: TGTGCCAGCAGCTCTGCACAGGGGACTACTTCCTACGAGCAGTACTTC. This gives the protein CASSSAQGTTSYEQYF.